One and the same sample provided the 9 T cell receptor beta chains below, sequenced in a study of sequential checkpoint blockade in melanoma. The treatment here: randomized to nivolumab then ipilimumab (arm A) or the reverse (arm B). Here immunoSEQ multiplex PCR was the method, and the copy in TCRdb shows in-frame clones only, minus some. The sample records about 3,500 clones, roughly 20% being singletons. The source was tumor tissue (inferred from file names), collected from a patient given nivolumab and ipilimumab in sequence. The receptor source for this set is a human donor with melanoma.

This clone was seen a few times. The V and J genes are TRBV11-3 and TRBJ2-5, with D unresolved. Germline CDR1 is SGHNT and CDR2 is YENEEA. This CDR3 has 15 amino acids. V gave up 2 bases and J gave up 1 base, with 11 bases separating them. CDR3 DNA sequence: TGTGCCAGCAGCTTAACGCTAGGGTCCCAAGAGACCCAGTACTTC. This encodes CASSLTLGSQETQYF.

CDR3 nucleotide sequence: TGTGCCAGCAGCTTAGGCGGGAGGCCCGGGATCCACAATGAGCAGTTCTTC. Translation: CASSLGGRPGIHNEQFF. The chain links TRBV11-3 to TRBJ2-1, with TRBD2 matching over 8 bases. Germline CDR1 reads SGHNT; CDR2 reads YENEEA. J gave up 5 bases and V 1 base, and 10 bases lay outside the gene matches. The CDR3 totals 17 residues. Full variable domain (rest looked up from reference TRBV11-3 and TRBJ2-1): EAGVVQSPRYKIIEKKQPVAFWCNPISGHNTLYWYLQNLGQGPELLIRYENEEAVDDSQLPKDRFSAERLKGVDSTLKIQPAELGDSAVYLCASSLGGRPGIHNEQFFGPGTRLTVL.

This clone was detected many times. J is TRBJ2-7 and V is TRBV11-3, with D perhaps TRBD1 or TRBD2 (5 bases each). Germline CDR1 SGHNT, CDR2 YENEEA. The CDR3 sequence is 17 residues long. V lost 1 base, J lost 0 bases, and 16 bases lay in between. CDR3 loop: CASSLGVGTQSSYEQYF. CDR3 DNA: TGTGCCAGCAGCTTAGGTGTAGGGACCCAATCCTCCTACGAGCAGTACTTC.

This clone was seen only a few times. J is TRBJ2-6 and V is TRBV1. TRBV1 is recorded as a pseudogene. The length of the CDR3 is 14 residues. CDR3 sequence reads: CTSSFTCRANVLTF. CDR3 coding DNA: TGCACCAGCAGTTTTACGTGTCGGGCCAACGTCCTGACTTTC.

This clone was recorded a few times. CDR3 sequence (DNA): TGTGCCAGCAGGAGGGGACAGGGGCAATACAATGAGCAGTTCTTC. Its protein is CASRRGQGQYNEQFF. The chain has TRBV28 and TRBJ2-1; 10 bases are a match to TRBD1. Germline CDR1 and CDR2: MDHEN and SYDVKM. The CDR3 length is 15 residues. After removal of 6 bases from V and 4 bases from J, the junction contained 6 bases not matched to a gene.

This clone was picked up a small number of times. The genes are TRBV23-1 and TRBJ2-3; weak D call: TRBD2 (6 bases). TRBV23-1 has ORF status, its function being uncertain. This CDR3 is built from 14 residues. V was cut by 6 bases and J by 5 bases, with 15 bases left in between. CDR3 loop: CASSQRRGGDTQYF. The CDR3 DNA reads as TGCGCCAGCAGCCAAAGGAGGGGAGGAGATACGCAGTATTTT.

The chain is built from TRBV1 and TRBJ2-3; TRBD1 is the table's D call and was not checked against the DNA. TRBV1 represents a pseudogene. CDR3 length: 16 amino acids. This CDR3 is CASSQDRGLGVDTQYF. DNA of the CDR3: TGCGCCAGCAGCCAAGATAGGGGGCTTGGTGTCGATACGCAGTATTTT.

The V gene is TRBV19, the J gene TRBJ2-7, with unresolved D. CDR3 length: 13 amino acids. Germline lookup yields CDR1 LNHDA and CDR2 SQIVND (reference sequence). V shed 6 bases and J shed 7 bases, with 16 bases lying between them. The CDR3 DNA follows: TGTGCCAGTAGCAACAATAGGAATAGGGAGCAGTACTTC. Amino acid sequence: CASSNNRNREQYF.

CDR3 in amino acids: CAIREGAIYEQYF. CDR3 coding DNA: TGTGCCATCCGGGAGGGGGCGATTTACGAGCAGTACTTC. The chain is built from TRBV6-8 and TRBJ2-7, with D tentatively TRBD2 (8 bases). With 10 bases removed from V and 4 bases from J, the gap between germline ends came to 17 bases. From germline, CDR1 is MNHGY and CDR2 SAAAGT. This CDR3 comprises 13 residues.